Listed below are T cell receptor beta chains from one sample, sequenced in a study of blood T cell repertoires in COVID-19. The data were produced by immunoSEQ multiplex PCR, yet TCRdb's version contains in-frame clones alone and is incomplete. The data show a few hundred thousand clones, with roughly nine tenths seen just once and roughly 10% held by the top ten. Input material: peripheral blood. The receptors originated from a woman aged 50 to 60 with COVID-19, enrolled during active disease. CDR3s include the opening cysteine and the closing phenylalanine or tryptophan. Each record gives: CDR3 protein, J gene, V gene.

cdr3_aa: CASSDRGYEQYF
j_call: TRBJ2-7
v_call: TRBV11-3

cdr3_aa: CASNRGQGENTGELFF
j_call: TRBJ2-2
v_call: TRBV5-1

cdr3_aa: CASSLGTSAGNTIYF
j_call: TRBJ1-3
v_call: TRBV28

cdr3_aa: CASSALRGNNSPLHF
j_call: TRBJ1-6
v_call: TRBV27

cdr3_aa: CASSSSRRRAVYGYTF
j_call: TRBJ1-2
v_call: TRBV7-2

cdr3_aa: CASSIIQGQGLNEQYF
j_call: TRBJ2-7
v_call: TRBV19

cdr3_aa: CASSLLAGGLNEQFF
j_call: TRBJ2-1
v_call: TRBV19

cdr3_aa: CASNLNFFGSGEKLFF
j_call: TRBJ1-4
v_call: TRBV5-5

cdr3_aa: CASSLDRESIPYEQYF
j_call: TRBJ2-7
v_call: TRBV27

cdr3_aa: CASSFAGFREANVLTF
j_call: TRBJ2-6
v_call: TRBV12-1

cdr3_aa: CASSLAGGDYGYTF
j_call: TRBJ1-2
v_call: TRBV5-4

cdr3_aa: CASSVAGAGPYEQYF
j_call: TRBJ2-7
v_call: TRBV9

cdr3_aa: CASKRTTTNEKLFF
j_call: TRBJ1-4
v_call: TRBV5-1

cdr3_aa: CASRDTGSGNTIYF
j_call: TRBJ1-3
v_call: TRBV27